Each of the 12 T cell receptor beta chains below was sequenced from the same sample in a study of T-cell reconstitution after alpha-beta-depleted transplantation in children. Using unique molecular identifiers, the investigators prepared the TCRbeta library. TCRdb re-analysed the PCR reads in MiXCR, keeping a single row per CDR3 protein. The sample lists 350,000 to 500,000 distinct CDR3 sequences; 43% were seen once. The sequencing used PBMCs, collected before TCRalphabeta/CD19-depleted stem cell transplant. These receptors came from a girl aged 2 to 9 with aplastic anemia, due to receive a stem cell transplant.

V is TRBV12-3 or TRBV12-4 and J is TRBJ2-3; D is unresolved. The CDR3 totals 13 residues. Trimming shortened V by 8 bases and J by 1 base, and 10 bases separated the two germline ends. In nucleotides, the CDR3 is TGTGCCAGCCTTACCCAGGGCACAGATACGCAGTATTTT. This sequence encodes CASLTQGTDTQYF.

This clonotype has just a few counts. This chain connects TRBV6-1 to TRBJ1-1; tentatively, D is TRBD1 (6 bases). The CDR3 is made up of 15 amino acids. V lost 9 bases and J lost 3, with 20 bases in between. CDR1 MNHNS and CDR2 SASEGT come from the germline V gene. CDR3: CASTNGGRGDTEAFF. The CDR3 bases are TGTGCCAGTACCAACGGGGGCAGGGGTGACACTGAAGCTTTCTTT.

This clonotype was seen repeatedly, ten times or more. The chain recombines TRBV20-1 with TRBJ1-4; 8 bases agree with TRBD1. Per the germline V gene, CDR1 is DFQATT and CDR2 is SNEGSKA (reference sequence). Trimming at V came to 7 bases and at J to 8 bases, leaving 15 bases not matched to a gene. There are 15 residues in the CDR3. The CDR3 protein is CSVRSFDRGGEKLFF. CDR3 nucleotides: TGCAGTGTTAGGAGTTTCGACAGGGGAGGGGAAAAACTGTTTTTT.

Remarks on this clonotype: A read error may explain this, as a much larger clone is one base away. This chain links TRBV20-1 with TRBJ2-3, with a weak D call TRBD2 (5 bases). Deletions cut 3 bases from V and 6 bases from J, with 19 bases between. This CDR3 is 15 amino acids long. Germline V CDR1 and CDR2: DFQATT, SNEGSKA (reference sequence). The CDR3 loop is CSASGITGRMDTQYF. The CDR3 DNA reads TGCAGTGCTAGCGGGATAACGGGAAGAATGGATACGCAGTATTTT.

V gene TRBV21-1 combines with J gene TRBJ1-6; the table gives TRBD1 as D, unverified against the DNA. TRBV21-1 is termed a pseudogene. The CDR3 totals 17 residues. The CDR3 nucleotides read TGTGCCAGCATTGAGACAGGTTCAACGACACGGAATTCACCCCTCCACTTT. Translating gives CASIETGSTTRNSPLHF.

The chain carries TRBV7-8 and TRBJ1-5; possibly TRBD1 for D (6 bases). The V gene lost 7 bases and the J gene lost 10 bases, with 20 bases spanning the gap. Germline assignment: CDR1 SGHVS and CDR2 FQNEAQ. The CDR3 contains 14 residues. The CDR3 loop is CASNLGAAREPQHF. The CDR3, as DNA: TGTGCCAGCAACCTGGGGGCAGCCCGCGAACCCCAGCATTTT.

V and J are TRBV5-1 and TRBJ1-2; maybe TRBD1 (5 bases). The CDR3 is 13 amino acids. Germline lookup yields CDR1 SGHRS and CDR2 YFSETQ. V was trimmed by 4 bases and J by 8 bases, leaving 15 bases between them. The CDR3 here is CASSIQRGGGYTF. The CDR3 DNA sequence: TGCGCCAGCAGCATCCAACGGGGCGGCGGCTACACCTTC. Combining the CDR3 with reference TRBV5-1 and TRBJ1-2 gives the whole variable domain KAGVTQTPRYLIKTRGQQVTLSCSPISGHRSVSWYQQTPGQGLQFLFEYFSETQRNKGNFPGRFSGRQFSNSRSEMNVSTLELGDSALYLCASSIQRGGGYTFGSGTRLTVV.

In this sample, this clonotype turned up a few times. The chain combines TRBV7-2 with TRBJ2-7; D is unclear. The CDR3 has 13 amino acids. CDR1 is SGHTA, CDR2 FQGNSA, per germline. Between the trimmed V and J ends, which lost 5 bases and 2 bases, there was a span of 10 bases. CDR3 residues: CASSPPNAYEQYF. In DNA form, the CDR3 reads TGTGCCAGCAGCCCGCCGAATGCCTACGAGCAGTACTTC.

The rearrangement links TRBV28 to TRBJ1-5, with 9 positions matching TRBD1. Trimming cost V 8 bases and J 3 bases; bases outside gene matches: 11. In germline, CDR1 is MDHEN, CDR2 SYDVKM. The CDR3 is 16 amino acids. The CDR3 protein is CASRRRQGVHNQPQHF. The CDR3 DNA follows: TGTGCCAGCCGGCGGCGACAGGGGGTGCACAATCAGCCCCAGCATTTT.

The gene calls are TRBV4-1 and TRBJ2-1, with 7 positions matching TRBD2. With 0 bases clipped from V and 10 bases from J, the junction kept 9 bases outside the gene matches. Germline V gene data show CDR1 as MGHRA and CDR2 as YSYEKL. CDR3 length: 15 residues. The CDR3 region is CASSQEETSGREQFF. Written as DNA, the CDR3 is TGCGCCAGCAGCCAAGAAGAGACCTCCGGGAGGGAGCAGTTCTTC.

The rearrangement joins TRBV10-3 to TRBJ2-7; TRBD2 is a possible D gene (5 bases). CDR3 length: 15 residues. Germline V gene sequence: CDR1 ENHRY, CDR2 SYGVKD. V lost 0 bases and J 5 bases, leaving 14 bases between the germline ends. The CDR3 protein is CAISESSRGRDEQYF. CDR3 in DNA: TGTGCCATCAGTGAGTCGAGTCGGGGAAGGGACGAGCAGTACTTC.

J is TRBJ2-7 and V is TRBV20-1; 13 bases are a match to TRBD2. Germline CDR1 is DFQATT and CDR2 is SNEGSKA (reference sequence). V lost 2 bases and J lost 10; bases outside the gene matches: 8. The CDR3 covers 14 residues. CDR3 in amino acids: CSARRTSGGSGQYF. The CDR3 nucleotides read TGCAGTGCTAGAAGGACTAGCGGGGGCAGCGGACAGTACTTC.